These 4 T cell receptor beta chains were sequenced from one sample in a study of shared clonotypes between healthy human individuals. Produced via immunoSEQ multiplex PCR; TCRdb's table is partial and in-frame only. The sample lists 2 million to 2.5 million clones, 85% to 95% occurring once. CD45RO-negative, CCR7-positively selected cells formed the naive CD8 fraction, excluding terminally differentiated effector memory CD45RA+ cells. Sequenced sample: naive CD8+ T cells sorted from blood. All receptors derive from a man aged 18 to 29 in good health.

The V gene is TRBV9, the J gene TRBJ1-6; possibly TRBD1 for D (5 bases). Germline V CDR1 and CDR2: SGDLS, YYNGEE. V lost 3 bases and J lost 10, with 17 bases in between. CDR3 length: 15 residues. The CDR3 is CASSASGSGGSPLHF. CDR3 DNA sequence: TGTGCCAGCAGCGCGTCAGGGTCGGGCGGATCACCCCTCCACTTT.

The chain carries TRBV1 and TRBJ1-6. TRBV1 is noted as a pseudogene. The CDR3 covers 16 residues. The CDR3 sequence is CTSSQERRTLNSPLHF. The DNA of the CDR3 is TGCACCAGCAGCCAGGAGAGACGGACCCTTAATTCACCCCTCCACTTT.

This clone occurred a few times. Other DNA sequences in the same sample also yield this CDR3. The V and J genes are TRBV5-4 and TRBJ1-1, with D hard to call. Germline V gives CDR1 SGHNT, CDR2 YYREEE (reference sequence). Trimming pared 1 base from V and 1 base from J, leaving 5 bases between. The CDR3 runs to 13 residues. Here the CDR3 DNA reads TGTGCCAGCAGCTTGAGCAGGAACACTGAAGCTTTCTTT. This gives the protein CASSLSRNTEAFF.

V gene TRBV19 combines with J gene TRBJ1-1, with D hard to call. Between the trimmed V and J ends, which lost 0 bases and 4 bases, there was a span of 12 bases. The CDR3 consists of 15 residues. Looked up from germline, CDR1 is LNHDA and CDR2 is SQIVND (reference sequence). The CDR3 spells CASSIEDFGPTEAFF. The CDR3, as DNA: TGTGCCAGTAGTATAGAGGATTTCGGGCCCACTGAAGCTTTCTTT.